The clone carrying this T cell receptor beta chain was counted between two and nine times. Its antigen is as yet unknown. This CDR3 spans 17 amino acids. The germline CDR1 and CDR2 sequences are MDHEN and SYDVKM. V gave up 4 bases and J gave up 10 bases, with 23 bases separating them. The time point: newly diagnosed GD, antithyroid drugs for less than 3 months. The TCR library was prepared using RNA isolated from PBMCs. This specimen comes from a study of regulatory T cells in long-lasting Graves disease. General study findings and limits: Favored gene segments in persistent disease were TRBV28, TRBJ1-2 and TRBJ2-5. It is possible that accuracy was reduced by the small size of the sample.

According to the study, TCR beta libraries were built with iRepertoire HTBI primers and CDR3-region Arm-PCR. Via MiXCR, TCRdb re-called the multiplex PCR reads, giving one row per CDR3 protein. The profile shows approximately 350,000 distinct CDR3 sequences, around 15% of them singletons. The sample also formed part of further work on T cells in Graves' hyperthyroidism and ophthalmopathy. That publication notes: The hyperthyroidism patients had all been newly diagnosed, and their disease duration was under 2 months. Their ages ranged from 18 to 65 years. Investigators excluded patients with uncontrolled infection, other autoimmune disease, pregnancy or lactation.

This chain connects TRBV28 to TRBJ1-6; possible D gene TRBD1, 5 bases. This receptor was taken from a woman aged 18-29 years with Graves disease. The material sequenced was peripheral blood mononuclear cells (PBMCs), taken at new diagnosis, from a patient treated with antithyroid drugs. The CDR3 is CASSSSAGNTLYSPLHF. The CDR3 bases are TGTGCCAGCAGTTCGTCAGCAGGGAATACCCTGTACTCACCCCTCCACTTT. Filled out from reference TRBV28 and TRBJ1-6, the complete variable domain reads DVKVTQSSRYLVKRTGEKVFLECVQDMDHENMFWYRQDPGLGLRLIYFSYDVKMKEKGDIPEGYSVSREKKERFSLILESASTNQTSMYLCASSSSAGNTLYSPLHFGNGTRLTVT.